A few counts support the clone carrying this TCR beta chain. Its antigen is undetermined. TCRdb itself ran the RT-PCR reads through MiXCR, one entry per CDR3 protein. The table lists 500,000 or so distinct CDR3 sequences, 16% of them singletons. The data belong to a study of response to subunit inactivated influenza vaccine. Study results and limitations: Few new T cells, the authors suggested, are recruited by each seasonal influenza vaccination.

Sequencing was performed on CD4+ T cells sorted from PBMCs, taken less than 30 months after vaccination. This sequence was found in a man aged 45 to 75 who received an inactivated influenza vaccine.

In DNA form, the CDR3 reads TGTGCCACCAGCAGAGGACAGGGTGCAATGGGCAATGAGCAGTTCTTC. Translating it yields CATSRGQGAMGNEQFF. The V gene is TRBV15, the J gene TRBJ2-1; 7 bases are shared with TRBD1. The CDR3 spans 16 residues. With V trimmed by 1 base and J by 6 bases, 9 bases remained unmatched. Germline V gene lookup returns CDR1 LNHNV and CDR2 YYDKDF (reference sequence).